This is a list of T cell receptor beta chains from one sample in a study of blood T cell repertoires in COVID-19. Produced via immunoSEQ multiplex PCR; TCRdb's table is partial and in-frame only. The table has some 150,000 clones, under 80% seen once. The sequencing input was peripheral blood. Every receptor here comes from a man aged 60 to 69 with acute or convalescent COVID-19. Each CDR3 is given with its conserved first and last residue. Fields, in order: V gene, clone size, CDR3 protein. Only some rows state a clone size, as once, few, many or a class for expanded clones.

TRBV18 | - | CASSPVGQGNRNTIYF
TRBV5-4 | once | CASSSGQRSYEQYF
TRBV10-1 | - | CASSDYRNYGYTF
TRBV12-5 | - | CASALSMAGLEYF
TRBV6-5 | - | CASSYTLVGGTQYF
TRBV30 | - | CAWSLAGVETQYF
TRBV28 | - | CASSSAGGWEQYF
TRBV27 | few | CASSLARPYNEQFF
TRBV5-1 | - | CASSLDRMNTEAFF
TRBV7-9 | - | CASSITSASSYNEQFF
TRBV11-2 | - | CASDREEPYNEQFF
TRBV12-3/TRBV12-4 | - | CASSSGIEQYF
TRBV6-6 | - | CASSLDSYEQYF
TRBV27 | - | CASRPRTSGIYNEQFF